The 19 T cell receptor beta chains below come from one sample, sequenced in a study of blood T cell repertoires in COVID-19. Measured with immunoSEQ multiplex PCR; TCRdb has only the in-frame clones, and not every one. The table has around 250,000 clones, roughly nine tenths seen once. Input material: PBMCs or T cells enriched from blood (not recorded which). Receptors were obtained from a human donor in a cohort exposed to, infected with or recovered from COVID-19 (not recorded which). The donor label of this sample is uncertain.

The chain uses TRBV7-2 and TRBJ2-7; 7 bases line up with TRBD1. CDR1 and CDR2 (germline): SGHTA, FQGNSA. V trimming: 1 base; J trimming: 6 bases; junction bases outside the gene matches: 9. The CDR3 runs to 15 residues. The CDR3 DNA is TGTGCCAGCAGCTTAGACGCGACAGGGCTGGGCGAGCAGTACTTC. It is translated as CASSLDATGLGEQYF.

Concerning this clone itself: The sample holds other DNA sequences that translate to the same CDR3. This chain uses TRBV12-3 or TRBV12-4 with TRBJ1-2, with D perhaps TRBD1 (5 bases). Trimming took 1 base from V and 4 from J, leaving 7 bases between them. The length of the CDR3 is 13 residues. The CDR3 is CASSLGGGYGYTF. The CDR3 DNA reads as TGTGCCAGCAGTTTAGGCGGGGGCTATGGCTACACCTTC.

This chain joins TRBV18 and TRBJ1-3; D not certain. CDR3 size: 13 residues. The germline V gene encodes CDR1 KGHSH and CDR2 LQKENI. Trimming removed 3 bases at V and 8 bases at J, with 11 bases between. CDR3 in DNA: TGTGCCAGCTCACCCCGGGGAGGCGACACCATATATTTT. It translates to CASSPRGGDTIYF.

V usage is TRBV5-6 and J usage is TRBJ2-3, with D perhaps matching TRBD1 (6 bases). The germline gives CDR1 SGHDT, CDR2 YYEEEE. Deletions cut 1 base from V and 0 bases from J, with 15 bases between. CDR3 length equals 17 residues. This CDR3 is CASSLSGQIRSTDTQYF. CDR3 in DNA: TGTGCCAGCAGCTTGAGTGGACAGATACGTAGCACAGATACGCAGTATTTT.

The rearrangement joins TRBV2 to TRBJ1-1, with D possibly matching TRBD1 (6 bases). The ends were cut back, 7 bases at V and 1 base at J, with 16 bases in the middle. The CDR3 is made up of 15 amino acids. Germline-derived CDR1 and CDR2 are SNHLY and FYNNEI. Written as DNA, the CDR3 is TGTGCCAGCACTGCCGAACTACAGGGGAACACTGAAGCTTTCTTT. Protein product: CASTAELQGNTEAFF. Complete variable domain (other parts from reference TRBV2 and TRBJ1-1): EPEVTQTPSHQVTQMGQEVILRCVPISNHLYFYWYRQILGQKVEFLVSFYNNEISEKSEIFDDQFSVERPDGSNFTLKIRSTKLEDSAMYFCASTAELQGNTEAFFGQGTRLTVV.

V is TRBV7-2 and J is TRBJ1-3; TRBD1 aligns across 11 bases. The V segment lost 6 bases and the J segment 0 bases; nucleotides outside the gene matches: 7. Germline-derived CDR1 and CDR2 are SGHTA and FQGNSA. The CDR3 is 17 amino acids. The CDR3 protein is CASRPGQGAFSGNTIYF. In nucleotides, the CDR3 is TGTGCCAGCAGACCCGGACAGGGGGCCTTCTCTGGAAACACCATATATTTT.

The rearrangement joins TRBV5-1 to TRBJ2-3, with a weak D call TRBD1 (6 bases). V was pared by 5 bases and J by 4 bases, with 14 bases between. Germline V lookup: CDR1 SGHRS, CDR2 YFSETQ. This CDR3 spans 14 amino acids. The chain's CDR3 is CASRNRVVSDTQYF. CDR3 nucleotide sequence: TGCGCCAGCAGGAACAGGGTTGTGTCAGATACGCAGTATTTT.

DNA of the CDR3: TGTGCCAGCAGCCAACTCAGGGGCGAGACCCAGTACTTC. Amino acids: CASSQLRGETQYF. The chain recombines TRBV3-1 (or the pseudogene TRBV3-2) with TRBJ2-5, with a weak D call TRBD1 (6 bases). This CDR3 comprises 13 residues. Germline V gene data show CDR1 as LGHDT and CDR2 as YNNKEL (reference sequence). Deletions cut 2 bases from V and 5 bases from J, with 9 bases between.

V usage is TRBV6-5 and J usage is TRBJ2-5, with D possibly TRBD2 on 6 matching bases. CDR1 and CDR2 from the germline V gene are MNHEY and SVGAGI. The CDR3 runs 14 residues. Trimming cost V 0 bases and J 4 bases, with 9 bases left between them. Written as DNA, the CDR3 is TGTGCCAGCAGTTACTCGGGGGGAATAGAGACCCAGTACTTC. Protein product: CASSYSGGIETQYF.

The chain carries TRBV13 and TRBJ1-1; 10 nucleotides match TRBD1. The length of the CDR3 is 13 residues. With V trimmed by 4 bases and J by 11 bases, 7 bases remained unmatched. Germline CDR1 PRHDT, CDR2 FYEKMQ (reference sequence). Here the CDR3 DNA reads TGTGCCAGCAGCTGGTCCGGGACAGGGGATGCTTTCTTT. It is translated as CASSWSGTGDAFF.

This sequence joins TRBV19 and TRBJ1-1; tentatively, D is TRBD1 (6 bases). The germline CDR1 and CDR2 sequences are LNHDA and SQIVND (reference sequence). Trimming removed 7 bases at V and 6 bases at J, with 12 bases between. The CDR3 totals 12 residues. The DNA of the CDR3 is TGTGCCAGTATAGGGCAGGGGCCTGAAGCTTTCTTT. Protein sequence: CASIGQGPEAFF.

The chain employs TRBV18 and TRBJ1-1, with D tentatively TRBD1 (5 bases). V lost 1 base and J lost 0, with 24 bases in between. Germline V gene lookup returns CDR1 KGHSH and CDR2 LQKENI. The CDR3 is 20 residues long. The CDR3 DNA sequence: TGTGCCAGCTCACCACTGGGCGGAGGGACCAATATTATACTGAACACTGAAGCTTTCTTT. This gives the protein CASSPLGGGTNIILNTEAFF. The full variable domain, with the rest looked up from reference TRBV18 and TRBJ1-1, is NAGVMQNPRHLVRRRGQEARLRCSPMKGHSHVYWYRQLPEEGLKFMVYLQKENIIDESGMPKERFSAEFPKEGPSILRIQQVVRGDSAAYFCASSPLGGGTNIILNTEAFFGQGTRLTVV.

CDR3 coding DNA: TGTGCCAGCAGCGTTATGACAGGAAAAAATGAAAAACTGTTTTTT. It codes for CASSVMTGKNEKLFF. The gene calls are TRBV6-5 and TRBJ1-4; a possible D gene is TRBD1 (6 bases). Deletions cut 6 bases from V and 5 bases from J, with 16 bases between. Germline V gene sequence: CDR1 MNHEY, CDR2 SVGAGI. The length of the CDR3 is 15 residues.

This chain connects TRBV15 to TRBJ1-1; 8 nucleotides line up with TRBD1. Trimming took 1 base from V and 0 from J; bases not matched to a gene: 1. Germline V gene sequence: CDR1 LNHNV, CDR2 YYDKDF (reference sequence). The CDR3 has 15 residues. The CDR3 bases are TGTGCCACCAGCAGAGTGACAGGGGTGAACACTGAAGCTTTCTTT. This translates into CATSRVTGVNTEAFF.

This clone came up a few times. The chain links TRBV2 to TRBJ2-2; 9 bases are shared with TRBD1. J was trimmed by 4 bases and V by 5 bases; bases with no gene match: 5. The CDR3 totals 15 residues. CDR1 SNHLY and CDR2 FYNNEI come from the germline V gene. The CDR3 here is CASSRDRVPTGELFF. CDR3 in DNA: TGTGCCAGCAGTCGGGACAGGGTACCCACCGGGGAGCTGTTTTTT.

This clone has only one observation. The V call is TRBV7-2, the J call TRBJ1-2; TRBD1 matches at 9 bases. The J segment lost 6 bases and the V segment lost 5 bases, leaving 13 bases of the junction unmatched. Per germline, CDR1 SGHTA and CDR2 FQGNSA. This CDR3 is built from 16 residues. CDR3 DNA: TGTGCCAGCAGCCCCACCACCGGGACAGGGATCCATGGCTACACCTTC. Its translation: CASSPTTGTGIHGYTF.

The chain is built from TRBV6-5 and TRBJ2-2; TRBD1 is a possible D gene (5 bases). The V end lost 7 bases, the J end lost 6 bases, and 18 bases lay between the germline ends. Germline V gene lookup returns CDR1 MNHEY and CDR2 SVGAGI. CDR3 length: 15 amino acids. The CDR3 bases are TGTGCCAGCAAGGGCAGGGTAGAAATACCCGGGGAGCTGTTTTTT. Amino acids: CASKGRVEIPGELFF.

This rearrangement joins TRBV5-1 to TRBJ1-2; no definite D call. The CDR3 covers 15 residues. The germline V gene encodes CDR1 SGHRS and CDR2 YFSETQ. The germline V and J ends were trimmed by 4 bases and 0 bases, with 13 bases remaining between them. In nucleotides, the CDR3 is TGCGCCAGCAGCGATGGGCCAGATGCTAACTATGGCTACACCTTC. As protein: CASSDGPDANYGYTF.

This rearrangement joins TRBV5-6 to TRBJ2-5, with D tentatively TRBD1 (5 bases). The CDR3 contains 14 residues. Germline assignment: CDR1 SGHDT and CDR2 YYEEEE. Trimming took 4 bases from V and 1 from J, leaving 11 bases between them. For the CDR3, the DNA is TGTGCCAGCAGCATCTCAGGGCTCCAAGAGACCCAGTACTTC. This codes for CASSISGLQETQYF.